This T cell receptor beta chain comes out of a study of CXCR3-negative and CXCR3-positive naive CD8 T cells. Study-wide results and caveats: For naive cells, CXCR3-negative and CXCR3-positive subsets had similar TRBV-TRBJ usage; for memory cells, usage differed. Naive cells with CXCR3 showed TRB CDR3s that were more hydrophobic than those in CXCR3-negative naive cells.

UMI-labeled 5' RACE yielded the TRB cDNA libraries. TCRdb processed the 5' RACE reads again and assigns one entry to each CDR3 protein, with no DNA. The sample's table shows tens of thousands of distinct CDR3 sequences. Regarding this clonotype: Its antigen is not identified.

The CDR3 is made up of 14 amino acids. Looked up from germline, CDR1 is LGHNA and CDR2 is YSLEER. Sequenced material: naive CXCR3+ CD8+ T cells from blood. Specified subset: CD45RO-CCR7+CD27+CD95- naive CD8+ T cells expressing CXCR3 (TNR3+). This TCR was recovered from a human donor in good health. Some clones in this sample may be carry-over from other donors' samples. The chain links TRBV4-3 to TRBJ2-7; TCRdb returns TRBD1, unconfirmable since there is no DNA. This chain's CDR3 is CASSQGGASYEQYF.